Each of the 15 T cell receptor beta chains below was sequenced from the same sample in a study of CD4 T cells in relation to SARS-CoV-2 and coronaviruses. TCRdb's table, derived via immunoSEQ multiplex PCR, lists solely in-frame clones and lacks some. The sample shows about 68,000 clones, approximately 95% of them seen only once. CD4+ T cells from unexposed donors were obtained before the COVID-19 pandemic (2011-2018). The sequenced sample was naive CD4+ T cells from PBMCs. Documented subset: naive CD4+ T cells isolated by negative enrichment. Every receptor here comes from a human donor in good health.

The chain couples TRBV6-2 or TRBV6-3 to TRBJ2-5; possibly TRBD1 for D (6 bases). The CDR3 covers 16 residues. The germline V gene has CDR1 MNHEY and CDR2 SVGEGT. V dropped 2 bases and J dropped 4 bases, with 17 bases sitting between them. DNA of the CDR3: TGTGCCAGCAGTTACCGCGTTAGGGGGAATGGAGAGACCCAGTACTTC. Amino acids: CASSYRVRGNGETQYF.

This clone was seen a single time. The rearrangement joins TRBV4-1 to TRBJ1-5; D remains unclear. The germline V gene has CDR1 MGHRA and CDR2 YSYEKL. This CDR3 spans 14 amino acids. The V end lost 1 base, the J end lost 5 bases, and 9 bases lay between the germline ends. The DNA for the CDR3 is TGCGCCAGCAGCCAAGTGGGAGGGTATCAGCCCCAGCATTTT. Translating it yields CASSQVGGYQPQHF.

The gene calls are TRBV2 and TRBJ2-2; D is perhaps TRBD1 (6 bases). Germline V gene lookup returns CDR1 SNHLY and CDR2 FYNNEI. CDR3 length: 15 amino acids. V lost 6 bases and J 0 bases, leaving 11 bases between the germline ends. Written as DNA, the CDR3 is TGTGCCAGCAGGTCAGGACAGCCGAACACCGGGGAGCTGTTTTTT. This codes for CASRSGQPNTGELFF.

CDR3 nucleotide sequence: TGTGCCAGCAGCGTAGGGACAGGGTTGGGTTCACCCCTCCACTTT. Translation: CASSVGTGLGSPLHF. The chain employs TRBV9 and TRBJ1-6; TRBD1 matches at 8 bases. V was pared by 0 bases and J by 9 bases, with 5 bases of the junction left unmatched. CDR1 and CDR2 (germline): SGDLS, YYNGEE. The CDR3 has 15 residues.

The V and J genes are TRBV5-1 and TRBJ1-3; TRBD1 matches 8 bases. Germline lookup yields CDR1 SGHRS and CDR2 YFSETQ. V lost 3 bases and J lost 0; bases outside the gene matches: 8. There are 17 residues in the CDR3. The DNA of the CDR3 is TGCGCCAGCAGCTCAAGTCAGGGGGCACACTCTGGAAACACCATATATTTT. Amino acids: CASSSSQGAHSGNTIYF.

This chain uses TRBV3-1 (or the pseudogene TRBV3-2) with TRBJ1-2, with D tentatively TRBD1 (5 bases). The CDR3 is made up of 11 amino acids. Germline-derived CDR1 and CDR2 are LGHDT and YNNKEL (reference sequence). V lost 4 bases to trimming and J lost 7 bases, with 7 bases between them. CDR3 nucleotides: TGTGCCAGCAGCCGCGGGGGTGGCTACACCTTC. It translates to CASSRGGGYTF.

In DNA form, the CDR3 reads TGTGCCATCAGTGAGCTAGCGGACCCCTACAATGAGCAGTTCTTC. The encoded protein is CAISELADPYNEQFF. This sequence joins TRBV10-3 and TRBJ2-1; 7 positions agree with TRBD2. The CDR3 covers 15 residues. Germline CDR1 ENHRY, CDR2 SYGVKD. Unmatched junction bases numbered 3, after V lost 2 bases and J lost 2 bases.

The chain combines TRBV4-1 with TRBJ2-2; D remains ambiguous. Germline loops: CDR1 MGHRA, CDR2 YSYEKL. The V and J ends lost 1 base and 3 bases respectively, with 12 bases between them. The CDR3 runs 16 residues. The CDR3 spells CASSQVLAGHTGELFF. As DNA, the CDR3 is TGCGCCAGCAGCCAAGTATTGGCAGGACACACCGGGGAGCTGTTTTTT.

This sequence joins TRBV11-2 and TRBJ1-5; D remains unclear. CDR1 is SGHAT and CDR2 is FQNNGV in the germline V gene. Trimming took off 2 bases at V and 4 bases at J, with 18 bases between the two ends. This CDR3 is 17 amino acids long. The CDR3 bases are TGTGCCAGCAGCTTAAGAGGGCGGAAGCATGGAAATCAGCCCCAGCATTTT. Translated, it gives CASSLRGRKHGNQPQHF.

This clone was seen once. The V and J genes are TRBV7-9 and TRBJ1-1, with unresolved D. Germline CDR1 SEHNR, CDR2 FQNEAQ (reference sequence). V was shortened by 5 bases and J by 6 bases, with 13 bases between the two germline ends. The CDR3 length is 13 residues. This CDR3 is CASSPNLFAEAFF. The CDR3 nucleotides are TGTGCCAGCAGCCCCAATCTCTTCGCTGAAGCTTTCTTT. Together with reference TRBV7-9 and TRBJ1-1, the CDR3 gives the full variable domain: DTGVSQNPRHKITKRGQNVTFRCDPISEHNRLYWYRQTLGQGPEFLTYFQNEAQLEKSRLLSDRFSAERPKGSFSTLEIQRTEQGDSAMYLCASSPNLFAEAFFGQGTRLTVV.

This chain uses TRBV24-1 with TRBJ2-1; tentative D call: TRBD1 (6 bases). This CDR3 has 15 residues. The germline V gene encodes CDR1 KGHDR and CDR2 SFDVKD. Trimming left V 1 base short and J 8 bases short, with 14 bases between. CDR3 sequence: CATSDFSQGFDEQFF. The CDR3 bases are TGTGCCACCAGTGATTTCAGTCAGGGGTTCGATGAGCAGTTCTTC.

The CDR3 spells CASSVDRGWDTGELFF. The CDR3 DNA is TGTGCCAGCAGCGTAGATAGGGGATGGGACACCGGGGAGCTGTTTTTT. V is TRBV9 and J is TRBJ2-2, with D maybe TRBD1 (5 bases). V dropped 0 bases and J dropped 3 bases, with 12 bases sitting between them. Germline loops: CDR1 SGDLS, CDR2 YYNGEE. The CDR3 spans 16 residues.

The J gene is TRBJ1-2, the V gene TRBV5-1; D unresolved. Germline V gene lookup returns CDR1 SGHRS and CDR2 YFSETQ. The CDR3 is 12 residues long. V lost 4 bases and J 3 bases, leaving 7 bases between the germline ends. The CDR3 spells CASSPGDYGYTF. The CDR3 bases are TGCGCCAGCAGCCCGGGCGACTATGGCTACACCTTC.

The V call is TRBV28, the J call TRBJ2-2, with 8 bases aligning to TRBD1. The germline CDR1 and CDR2 sequences are MDHEN and SYDVKM. The CDR3 is made up of 15 amino acids. V shed 5 bases and J 4 bases; nucleotides not matched to a gene: 6. The CDR3 here is CASSPGGVGTGELFF. DNA for the CDR3: TGTGCCAGCAGTCCAGGGGGCGTGGGCACCGGGGAGCTGTTTTTT.

This chain links TRBV5-4 with TRBJ2-2; no clear D. V lost 1 base, J lost 1 base, and 11 bases lay in between. The CDR3 has 16 residues. CDR1 and CDR2 (germline): SGHNT, YYREEE (reference sequence). CDR3 bases: TGTGCCAGCAGCTTGTTCGTGGCAGGGAACACCGGGGAGCTGTTTTTT. This encodes CASSLFVAGNTGELFF. The full variable domain, in which reference TRBV5-4 and TRBJ2-2 provide the parts outside the CDR3, is ETGVTQSPTHLIKTRGQQVTLRCSSQSGHNTVSWYQQALGQGPQFIFQYYREEENGRGNFPPRFSGLQFPNYSSELNVNALELDDSALYLCASSLFVAGNTGELFFGEGSRLTVL.